This T cell receptor (beta chain) was identified in a study of spatial heterogeneity in lung cancer. Background on the study: Counts of TCR transcripts in tumor regions correlated strongly with a T cell module score (derived from matched bulk RNA-seq). Findings and caveats of the study: Tumors with more nonsynonymous mutations had more expanded intratumoral alpha and beta TCRs.

Each CDR3 protein is one row after TCRdb ran MiXCR on the 5' RACE reads. Here the sample spans approximately 1,600 distinct CDR3 sequences, roughly 13% being singletons. This CDR3 is built from 14 residues. The V and J ends lost 6 bases and 4 bases, in that order; junction bases with no gene match: 7. From germline, CDR1 is MNHEY and CDR2 SVGAGI. This clonotype is deemed medium-sized. Its specificity is not known. The time point was: sample taken at primary tumor resection. More than 70 TRACERx patients with early, untreated non-small cell lung cancer donated samples. Unsorted whole RNA samples from tumor, nontumor lung or frozen PBMC were sequenced.

The rearrangement joins TRBV6-5 to TRBJ1-2; 8 bases map to TRBD1. The sequence derives from a male donor with early-stage non-small cell lung cancer. Source: lung tumor tissue, taken at surgery. CDR3: CASRRGRGPYGYTF. The CDR3 DNA reads as TGTGCCAGCAGGAGGGGCAGGGGGCCCTATGGCTACACCTTC.